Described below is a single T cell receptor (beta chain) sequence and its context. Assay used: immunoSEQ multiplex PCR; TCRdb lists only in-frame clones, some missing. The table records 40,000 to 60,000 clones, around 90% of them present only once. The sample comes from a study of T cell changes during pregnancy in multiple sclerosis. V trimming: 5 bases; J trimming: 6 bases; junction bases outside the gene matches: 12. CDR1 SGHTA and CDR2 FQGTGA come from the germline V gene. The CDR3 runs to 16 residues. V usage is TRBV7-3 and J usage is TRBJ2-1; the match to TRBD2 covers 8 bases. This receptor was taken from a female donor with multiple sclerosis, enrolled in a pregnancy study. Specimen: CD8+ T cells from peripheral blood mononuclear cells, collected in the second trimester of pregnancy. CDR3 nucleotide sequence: TGTGCCAGCAGCATCCTTTCGGGGGGGCTTTTCAATGAGCAGTTCTTC. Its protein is CASSILSGGLFNEQFF.